The 27 T cell receptor beta chains in this list originate from one sample, sequenced in a study of T-cell memory formation after mild COVID-19. In TCRdb, the 5' RACE reads were re-called with MiXCR into one record per CDR3 protein. This sample has about 180,000 distinct CDR3 sequences, with about a fifth found just once. The sample consisted of PBMCs or a T cell subset sorted from them (not recorded which). The receptors here all came from a man aged 18 to 29 who had mild COVID-19 (a few samples of this study predate the infection). Cell type and time point are not known.

Only a few counts were recorded for this clonotype. The rearrangement joins TRBV6-2 or TRBV6-3 to TRBJ1-5; no reliable D call. Germline V gene lookup returns CDR1 MNHEY and CDR2 SVGEGT. V was cut by 5 bases and J by 3 bases, with 8 bases left in between. CDR3 length equals 13 residues. The CDR3 reads CASSGRVNQPQHF. The CDR3 DNA reads as TGTGCCAGCAGTGGACGGGTCAATCAGCCCCAGCATTTT.

This clonotype was observed a handful of times. The J gene is TRBJ2-5, the V gene TRBV6-2 or TRBV6-3, with D maybe TRBD2 (5 bases). CDR3 size: 15 residues. The V and J ends lost 0 bases and 1 base respectively, with 9 bases between them. Per germline, CDR1 MNHEY and CDR2 SVGEGT. DNA for the CDR3: TGTGCCAGCAGTTACTCCCGGACTCTCCAAGAGACCCAGTACTTC. This encodes CASSYSRTLQETQYF.

This clonotype was seen ten or more times. The rearrangement joins TRBV5-5 to TRBJ2-1; D is ambiguous. V was clipped by 2 bases and J by 3 bases, with 6 bases between them. Germline V gene lookup returns CDR1 SGHKS and CDR2 YYEKEE (reference sequence). This CDR3 spans 13 amino acids. CDR3 protein: CASSLRNYNEQFF. DNA of the CDR3: TGTGCCAGCAGCTTAAGGAACTACAATGAGCAGTTCTTC.

The chain combines TRBV7-9 with TRBJ1-4; 7 bases map to TRBD1. The germline V gene has CDR1 SEHNR and CDR2 FQNEAQ (reference sequence). V lost 5 bases and J lost 5; bases outside the gene matches: 8. CDR3 length: 15 amino acids. In DNA form, the CDR3 reads TGTGCCAGCAGCCTCAAAGGGGGCGGGAATGAAAAACTGTTTTTT. It encodes CASSLKGGGNEKLFF.

The rearrangement joins TRBV29-1 to TRBJ1-5; D gene ambiguous. Germline values: CDR1 SQVTM, CDR2 ANQGSEA. The CDR3 extends over 13 amino acids. V was cut by 3 bases and J by 6 bases, with 12 bases left in between. CDR3 sequence (DNA): TGCAGCGTTGATCTGGGAATGGGTCAGCCCCAGCATTTT. This gives the protein CSVDLGMGQPQHF.

This clonotype occurred a few times. V gene TRBV6-5 combines with J gene TRBJ1-2, with TRBD1 as a possible D gene (5 bases). V lost 10 bases to trimming and J lost 7 bases, with 16 bases between them. The CDR3 totals 12 residues. Germline CDR1 MNHEY, CDR2 SVGAGI. The CDR3 nucleotides read TGTGCCACGGGACGTTCACTGGGTGGCTACACCTTC. This gives the protein CATGRSLGGYTF.

This clonotype appeared a few times. V gene TRBV5-1 combines with J gene TRBJ1-3, with TRBD1 as a possible D gene (6 bases). From germline, CDR1 is SGHRS and CDR2 YFSETQ. V dropped 4 bases and J dropped 2 bases, with 13 bases sitting between them. This CDR3 contains 15 residues. The CDR3 DNA sequence: TGCGCCAGCAGCCTTACAGGGAATCCTGGAAACACCATATATTTT. This encodes CASSLTGNPGNTIYF.

This clonotype was seen repeatedly, ten times or more. This chain connects TRBV5-1 to TRBJ2-3; D is unclear. CDR1 and CDR2 from the germline V gene are SGHRS and YFSETQ. The CDR3 extends over 13 amino acids. The V and J ends lost 0 bases and 4 bases respectively, with 6 bases between them. CDR3 coding DNA: TGCGCCAGCAGCTTGGTTCCCTCAGATACGCAGTATTTT. Translation gives CASSLVPSDTQYF. Full variable domain (missing parts from reference TRBV5-1 and TRBJ2-3): KAGVTQTPRYLIKTRGQQVTLSCSPISGHRSVSWYQQTPGQGLQFLFEYFSETQRNKGNFPGRFSGRQFSNSRSEMNVSTLELGDSALYLCASSLVPSDTQYFGPGTRLTVL.

In this sample, this clonotype turned up a few times. The chain carries TRBV10-3 and TRBJ2-3; D not certain. With 4 bases removed from V and 2 bases from J, the gap between germline ends came to 7 bases. CDR1 is ENHRY and CDR2 is SYGVKD in the germline V gene. The CDR3 is 13 amino acids. CDR3 sequence: CAISGWITDTQYF. In DNA, the CDR3 is TGTGCCATCAGTGGTTGGATCACAGATACGCAGTATTTT.

The rearrangement uses TRBV5-4 and TRBJ2-5; D might be TRBD2 (5 bases). The CDR3 runs to 11 residues. Germline loops: CDR1 SGHNT, CDR2 YYREEE (reference sequence). V shed 10 bases and J shed 10 bases, with 17 bases lying between them. The CDR3 DNA follows: TGTGCCGCGCGGGTCGGCATAGACCAGTACTTC. Amino acids: CAARVGIDQYF. Looking up the rest from reference TRBV5-4 and TRBJ2-5 gives the full variable domain: ETGVTQSPTHLIKTRGQQVTLRCSSQSGHNTVSWYQQALGQGPQFIFQYYREEENGRGNFPPRFSGLQFPNYSSELNVNALELDDSALYLCAARVGIDQYFGPGTRLLVL.

The sample holds one count of this clonotype. The rearrangement uses TRBV5-4 and TRBJ2-1; 8 bases line up with TRBD2. V lost 3 bases to trimming and J lost 9 bases; unmatched junction nucleotides: 5. The CDR3 has 13 residues. The germline V gene encodes CDR1 SGHNT and CDR2 YYREEE (reference sequence). This CDR3 reads CASSSGLAAEQFF. CDR3 nucleotide sequence: TGTGCCAGCAGCTCCGGACTAGCCGCTGAGCAGTTCTTC.

The chain has TRBV6-1 and TRBJ2-2; the D is unclear. Germline values: CDR1 MNHNS, CDR2 SASEGT. Trimming pared 4 bases from V and 6 bases from J, leaving 6 bases between. The CDR3 consists of 12 residues. The CDR3 DNA sequence: TGTGCCAGCAGTGTGGGGTCCGGGGAGCTGTTTTTT. It yields the protein CASSVGSGELFF.

There are a few counts of this clonotype. The rearrangement links TRBV4-2 to TRBJ1-1; D is uncertain. The CDR3 spans 13 residues. The V end was cut by 0 bases, the J end by 6 bases, with 8 bases between. Germline-derived CDR1 and CDR2 are LGHNA and YNFKEQ. DNA of the CDR3: TGTGCCAGCAGCCAAGATACACGGGCTGAAGCTTTCTTT. Protein product: CASSQDTRAEAFF.

This clonotype was seen a single time. The chain has TRBV20-1 and TRBJ1-1; no firm D call. The CDR3 consists of 14 residues. V shed 3 bases and J shed 3 bases, with 14 bases lying between them. Per the germline V gene, CDR1 is DFQATT and CDR2 is SNEGSKA (reference sequence). The CDR3 loop is CSASPPEPYTEAFF. DNA of the CDR3: TGCAGTGCTAGCCCCCCTGAACCGTACACTGAAGCTTTCTTT.

The V and J genes are TRBV5-1 and TRBJ2-3; 10 bases are shared with TRBD2. The trim removed 2 bases at V and 6 bases at J, leaving 9 bases unmatched. The CDR3 consists of 16 residues. CDR1 and CDR2 from the germline V gene are SGHRS and YFSETQ. DNA of the CDR3: TGCGCCAGCAGCTTTGGACTAGCGGCGACAAGGGATACGCAGTATTTT. The encoded protein is CASSFGLAATRDTQYF.

The V and J genes are TRBV12-3 or TRBV12-4 and TRBJ1-5, with D possibly being TRBD1 (5 bases). The CDR3 sequence is 18 residues long. Trimming took 2 bases from V and 2 from J, leaving 19 bases between them. The CDR3 DNA reads TGTGCCAGCAGTTTAAGGCGGCAGGGCCTGGGCGGCAATCAGCCCCAGCATTTT. Amino acid sequence: CASSLRRQGLGGNQPQHF.

In this sample, this clonotype turned up a few times. J is TRBJ2-5 and V is TRBV7-2, with no clear D. CDR1 is SGHTA, CDR2 FQGNSA, per germline. Trimming left V 4 bases short and J 5 bases short, with 11 bases between. The CDR3 length is 13 residues. The CDR3 DNA reads TGTGCCAGCAGCTGGGGTCAAAGGGAGACCCAGTACTTC. Protein: CASSWGQRETQYF.

The V gene is TRBV12-3 or TRBV12-4, the J gene TRBJ1-2; TRBD1 matches 8 bases. V dropped 6 bases and J dropped 8; count of bases not matched to a gene: 8. The CDR3 consists of 13 residues. The CDR3 DNA follows: TGTGCCAGCAGCCAGACAGGGGTCGGCGGCTACACCTTC. This codes for CASSQTGVGGYTF.

This clonotype was picked up many times. V and J are TRBV14 and TRBJ2-2, with TRBD2 matching 9 bases. Looked up from germline, CDR1 is SGHDN and CDR2 is FVKESK. V was clipped by 2 bases and J by 5 bases; unmatched bases: 12. The CDR3 totals 18 residues. CDR3 residues: CASSQTRGGLSRTGELFF. CDR3 nucleotide sequence: TGTGCCAGCAGCCAAACGCGGGGGGGCCTGAGTAGGACCGGGGAGCTGTTTTTT. Filled out from reference TRBV14 and TRBJ2-2, the complete variable domain reads EAGVTQFPSHSVIEKGQTVTLRCDPISGHDNLYWYRRVMGKEIKFLLHFVKESKQDESGMPNNRFLAERTGGTYSTLKVQPAELEDSGVYFCASSQTRGGLSRTGELFFGEGSRLTVL.

The chain couples TRBV6-5 to TRBJ1-5; D not resolved. This CDR3 has 13 amino acids. V lost 0 bases and J lost 1, with 1 base in between. Germline loops: CDR1 MNHEY, CDR2 SVGAGI. CDR3 protein: CASSYSSNQPQHF. The DNA for the CDR3 is TGTGCCAGCAGTTACTCGAGCAATCAGCCCCAGCATTTT.

This clonotype was counted a few times. This rearrangement joins TRBV7-2 to TRBJ2-2, with D maybe TRBD1 (5 bases). The CDR3 loop spans 17 amino acids. In germline, CDR1 is SGHTA, CDR2 FQGNSA. Deletions cut 5 bases from V and 0 bases from J, with 16 bases between. DNA of the CDR3: TGTGCCAGCAGCCCGTATTTAGGGGTCCCGAACACCGGGGAGCTGTTTTTT. Translation gives CASSPYLGVPNTGELFF.

The chain is built from TRBV12-3 or TRBV12-4 and TRBJ2-2, with 7 bases identical to TRBD2. The CDR3 length is 18 residues. V shed 2 bases, J shed 0 bases, and the junction held 9 bases outside the gene matches. The CDR3 protein is CASSLYGWEGTNTGELFF. DNA for the CDR3: TGTGCCAGCAGTTTATATGGCTGGGAGGGCACGAACACCGGGGAGCTGTTTTTT.

The chain carries TRBV6-5 and TRBJ1-2, with TRBD1 matching 7 bases. V shed 0 bases and J 4 bases; nucleotides not matched to a gene: 11. The CDR3 runs 17 residues. The V gene's germline CDR1 is MNHEY and CDR2 SVGAGI. This chain's CDR3 is CASSYSSGRDRVYGYTF. Here the CDR3 DNA reads TGTGCCAGCAGTTACTCCAGTGGACGAGACAGGGTCTATGGCTACACCTTC.

On this clonotype itself: The junction departs from germline at one end; a sequencing error may be responsible. The rearrangement joins TRBV2 to TRBJ2-5, with TRBD2 matching over 13 bases. In germline, CDR1 is SNHLY, CDR2 FYNNEI. CDR3 length equals 17 residues. CDR3 in DNA: TGTGCCAGCAGTAAAGCTACTAGCGGGGGGGAACAAGAGACCCAGTACTTC. Translated, it gives CASSKATSGGEQETQYF.

This sequence joins TRBV5-1 and TRBJ2-3; tentative D call: TRBD1 (6 bases). Looked up from germline, CDR1 is SGHRS and CDR2 is YFSETQ. The CDR3 consists of 13 residues. V lost 7 bases, J lost 3 bases, and 12 bases lay in between. The CDR3 nucleotides read TGCGCCAGCGCGAGGGGGTTTACAGATACGCAGTATTTT. Residues: CASARGFTDTQYF. Full variable domain (rest looked up from reference TRBV5-1 and TRBJ2-3): KAGVTQTPRYLIKTRGQQVTLSCSPISGHRSVSWYQQTPGQGLQFLFEYFSETQRNKGNFPGRFSGRQFSNSRSEMNVSTLELGDSALYLCASARGFTDTQYFGPGTRLTVL.

The genes are TRBV10-3 and TRBJ2-2; D remains ambiguous. V was trimmed by 5 bases and J by 5 bases, leaving 6 bases between them. The CDR3 covers 12 residues. Germline CDR1 ENHRY, CDR2 SYGVKD. This CDR3 is CAISSETGELFF. The CDR3 coding sequence is TGTGCCATCAGTTCGGAGACCGGGGAGCTGTTTTTT.

This clonotype was observed a handful of times. The chain employs TRBV15 and TRBJ2-7; D might be TRBD2 (5 bases). The CDR3 has 15 residues. V was pared by 5 bases and J by 5 bases, with 19 bases between. The germline gives CDR1 LNHNV, CDR2 YYDKDF (reference sequence). CDR3 sequence reads: CATSPSGEIGHEQYF. The CDR3 nucleotides read TGTGCCACCAGCCCAAGCGGAGAAATTGGCCACGAGCAGTACTTC. The full variable domain, in which reference TRBV15 and TRBJ2-7 provide the parts outside the CDR3, is DAMVIQNPRYQVTQFGKPVTLSCSQTLNHNVMYWYQQKSSQAPKLLFHYYDKDFNNEADTPDNFQSRRPNTSFCFLDIRSPGLGDTAMYLCATSPSGEIGHEQYFGPGTRLTVT.